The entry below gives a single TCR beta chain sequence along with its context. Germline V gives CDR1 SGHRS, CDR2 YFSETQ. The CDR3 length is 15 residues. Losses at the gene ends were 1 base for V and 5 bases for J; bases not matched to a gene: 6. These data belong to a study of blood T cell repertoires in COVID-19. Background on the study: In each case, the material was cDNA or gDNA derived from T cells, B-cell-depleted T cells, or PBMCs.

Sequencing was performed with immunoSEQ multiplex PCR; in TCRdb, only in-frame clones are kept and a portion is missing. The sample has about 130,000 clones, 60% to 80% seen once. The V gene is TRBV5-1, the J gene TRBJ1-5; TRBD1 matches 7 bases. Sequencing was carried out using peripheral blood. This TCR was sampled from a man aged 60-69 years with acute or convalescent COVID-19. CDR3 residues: CASSLTGTDDQPQHF. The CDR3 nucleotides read TGCGCCAGCAGCTTGACCGGGACAGACGATCAGCCCCAGCATTTT.